A single sample gave rise to the 27 T cell receptor beta chains below, sequenced in a study of cytomegalovirus exposure and HLA in healthy donors. PCR employed 60 Vbeta and 13 Jbeta primers. The assay was immunoSEQ multiplex PCR, and TCRdb's table has in-frame clones only and misses some. Of about 150,000 clones listed, more than 7.5% were seen once; the top ten hold less than 2%. Sequenced: PBMCs. The origin of the receptors is a man aged 50-60 years in good health and CMV-seronegative.

This clone was seen a handful of times. The J gene is TRBJ2-7, the V gene TRBV5-1; TRBD2 aligns across 9 bases. The CDR3 runs to 13 residues. J gave up 2 bases and V 8 bases, and 5 bases lay outside the gene matches. Germline CDR1 is SGHRS and CDR2 is YFSETQ. CDR3 nucleotides: TGCGCCAGTTGCGGGGGGGGTACCTACGAGCAGTACTTC. This sequence encodes CASCGGGTYEQYF.

This clone was picked up a small number of times. This chain joins TRBV6-5 and TRBJ2-2, with 7 bases aligning to TRBD1. Germline CDR1 is MNHEY and CDR2 is SVGAGI. The CDR3 loop spans 15 amino acids. V gave up 6 bases and J gave up 0 bases; unmatched junction bases: 4. CDR3 in amino acids: CASRRDSSNTGELFF. The DNA of the CDR3 is TGTGCCAGCAGACGGGACAGCTCGAACACCGGGGAGCTGTTTTTT.

The rearrangement uses TRBV18 and TRBJ1-2; D is ambiguous. Germline V CDR1 and CDR2: KGHSH, LQKENI. The V end was cut by 0 bases, the J end by 4 bases, with 12 bases between. The CDR3 spans 15 residues. Written as DNA, the CDR3 is TGTGCCAGCTCACCACCGGGCCAGTCCTCCTATGGCTACACCTTC. Residues: CASSPPGQSSYGYTF.

V usage is TRBV19 and J usage is TRBJ1-4; 9 bases are a match to TRBD1. Germline lookup yields CDR1 LNHDA and CDR2 SQIVND (reference sequence). J gave up 0 bases and V 5 bases, and 7 bases lay outside the gene matches. The CDR3 runs to 17 residues. CDR3 protein: CASSAGQGPATNEKLFF. The CDR3 coding sequence is TGTGCCAGTAGTGCGGGACAGGGACCTGCAACTAATGAAAAACTGTTTTTT. Full variable domain (remainder filled in from reference TRBV19 and TRBJ1-4): DGGITQSPKYLFRKEGQNVTLSCEQNLNHDAMYWYRQDPGQGLRLIYYSQIVNDFQKGDIAEGYSVSREKKESFPLTVTSAQKNPTAFYLCASSAGQGPATNEKLFFGSGTQLSVL.

The chain couples TRBV19 to TRBJ1-5, with 7 bases fitting TRBD1. This CDR3 has 16 residues. J lost 1 base, V lost 3 bases, and 6 bases had no gene match. Germline V gives CDR1 LNHDA, CDR2 SQIVND (reference sequence). CDR3 coding DNA: TGTGCCAGTAGTATTACAGGGGCGGCGAGCAATCAGCCCCAGCATTTT. Residues: CASSITGAASNQPQHF.

Only a few counts were recorded for this clone. The chain recombines TRBV27 with TRBJ2-7, with 10 bases lining up with TRBD2. V gave up 2 bases and J gave up 10 bases; unmatched junction bases: 8. The CDR3 is 14 amino acids. Germline-derived CDR1 and CDR2 are MNHEY and SMNVEV (reference sequence). CDR3 coding DNA: TGTGCCAGCAGTTTAAGCGGGAGGGCCCCAGGACAGTACTTC. Its protein is CASSLSGRAPGQYF.

This clone was detected only a few times. V is TRBV15 and J is TRBJ2-2; no clear D gene. V was pared by 0 bases and J by 7 bases, with 9 bases between. Germline V CDR1 and CDR2: LNHNV, YYDKDF (reference sequence). This CDR3 comprises 14 residues. For the CDR3, the DNA is TGTGCCACCAGCAGAGATCAGAGCGTCGGGGAGCTGTTTTTT. This encodes CATSRDQSVGELFF. The full variable domain, completed using reference TRBV15 and TRBJ2-2, is DAMVIQNPRYQVTQFGKPVTLSCSQTLNHNVMYWYQQKSSQAPKLLFHYYDKDFNNEADTPDNFQSRRPNTSFCFLDIRSPGLGDTAMYLCATSRDQSVGELFFGEGSRLTVL.

The rearrangement joins TRBV4-2 to TRBJ2-1, with a tentative D call TRBD2 (7 bases). V was trimmed by 3 bases and J by 4 bases, leaving 19 bases between them. This CDR3 has 17 amino acids. Germline assignment: CDR1 LGHNA and CDR2 YNFKEQ. As DNA, the CDR3 is TGTGCCAGCAGCCAGTCAATGGCGCGGGGGCCATACAATGAGCAGTTCTTC. Its protein product is CASSQSMARGPYNEQFF.

V is TRBV27 and J is TRBJ2-4; 7 nucleotides agree with TRBD1. The CDR3 consists of 15 residues. Germline CDR1 is MNHEY and CDR2 is SMNVEV (reference sequence). Germline trimming cut 7 bases from V and 0 bases from J; bases unmatched to any gene: 6. This CDR3 reads CASTERGLAKNIQYF. Written as DNA, the CDR3 is TGTGCCAGCACGGAAAGGGGGCTAGCCAAAAACATTCAGTACTTC.

This clone occurred a few times. The chain joins TRBV6-8 to TRBJ1-1; 8 positions match TRBD1. The V and J ends lost 1 base and 7 bases, in that order; junction bases with no gene match: 8. Germline CDR1 reads MNHGY; CDR2 reads SAAAGT. The CDR3 is made up of 15 amino acids. CDR3 sequence: CASSYWRTGMGEAFF. In nucleotides, the CDR3 is TGTGCCAGCAGTTACTGGAGGACAGGGATGGGTGAAGCTTTCTTT.

This chain connects TRBV5-4 to TRBJ2-2, with 8 bases identical to TRBD2. This CDR3 has 16 residues. V was clipped by 1 base and J by 0 bases; unmatched bases: 2. Looked up from germline, CDR1 is SGHNT and CDR2 is YYREEE (reference sequence). For the CDR3, the DNA is TGTGCCAGCAGCTTGCTGGGACTAGCGAACACCGGGGAGCTGTTTTTT. This gives the protein CASSLLGLANTGELFF.

This rearrangement joins TRBV5-1 to TRBJ1-1; no clear D. This CDR3 is 14 amino acids long. Per germline, CDR1 SGHRS and CDR2 YFSETQ. V was cut by 0 bases and J by 1 base, with 7 bases left in between. The DNA of the CDR3 is TGCGCCAGCAGCTTGGAACCACAGAACACTGAAGCTTTCTTT. Translation: CASSLEPQNTEAFF. Together with reference TRBV5-1 and TRBJ1-1, the CDR3 gives the full variable domain: KAGVTQTPRYLIKTRGQQVTLSCSPISGHRSVSWYQQTPGQGLQFLFEYFSETQRNKGNFPGRFSGRQFSNSRSEMNVSTLELGDSALYLCASSLEPQNTEAFFGQGTRLTVV.

V gene TRBV7-7 combines with J gene TRBJ2-3, with 12 bases aligning to TRBD1. Germline-derived CDR1 and CDR2 are SSHAT and FNYEAQ (reference sequence). This CDR3 contains 15 residues. J lost 6 bases, V lost 3 bases, and 4 bases had no gene match. The CDR3 loop is CASSLGQGAVDTQYF. CDR3 nucleotides: TGTGCCAGCAGCTTGGGACAGGGGGCGGTGGATACGCAGTATTTT.

The J gene is TRBJ1-5, the V gene TRBV6-1; perhaps TRBD1 as D (5 bases). From germline, CDR1 is MNHNS and CDR2 SASEGT. The ends were cut back, 6 bases at V and 5 bases at J, with 17 bases in the middle. There are 15 residues in the CDR3. CDR3 sequence: CASSQGWGEDQPQHF. DNA for the CDR3: TGTGCCAGCAGCCAAGGGTGGGGGGAGGATCAGCCCCAGCATTTT.

This clone was seen a few times. The rearrangement joins TRBV6-5 to TRBJ2-5, with TRBD2 matching over 11 bases. The ends lost 6 bases at V and 5 bases at J; junction bases unmatched: 8. Germline V gives CDR1 MNHEY, CDR2 SVGAGI. The CDR3 is 15 amino acids. The CDR3 bases are TGTGCCAGCAGCCGCCTTAGCGGGGGGGTTGAGACCCAGTACTTC. It encodes CASSRLSGGVETQYF.

This clone came up a few times. The gene calls are TRBV19 and TRBJ1-1, with D perhaps TRBD1 (5 bases). Germline lookup yields CDR1 LNHDA and CDR2 SQIVND (reference sequence). CDR3 length: 14 amino acids. V gave up 7 bases and J gave up 1 base, with 13 bases separating them. The CDR3 loop is CASIPTDTNTEAFF. In DNA form, the CDR3 reads TGTGCCAGTATCCCGACGGACACGAACACTGAAGCTTTCTTT.

The chain couples TRBV5-6 to TRBJ2-6; D unresolved. Germline V gene data show CDR1 as SGHDT and CDR2 as YYEEEE. The CDR3 loop spans 16 amino acids. V lost 0 bases to trimming and J lost 4 bases, with 11 bases between them. The CDR3 reads CASSLAGSGGANVLTF. The DNA of the CDR3 is TGTGCCAGCAGCTTGGCTGGATCCGGGGGGGCCAACGTCCTGACTTTC.

The rearrangement uses TRBV9 and TRBJ2-3; 9 nucleotides agree with TRBD1. Germline CDR1 reads SGDLS; CDR2 reads YYNGEE. CDR3 size: 15 residues. J gave up 6 bases and V 3 bases, and 8 bases lay outside the gene matches. CDR3 nucleotides: TGTGCCAGCAGCGCACAGGGGGCACCGATGGATACGCAGTATTTT. This translates into CASSAQGAPMDTQYF.

This chain uses TRBV5-1 with TRBJ2-7, with TRBD1 matching over 11 bases. The CDR3 length is 14 residues. Germline CDR1 is SGHRS and CDR2 is YFSETQ. V was clipped by 4 bases and J by 4 bases; unmatched bases: 4. The DNA of the CDR3 is TGCGCCAGCAGCCTAGGGGACAGGGGGTACGAGCAGTACTTC. It yields the protein CASSLGDRGYEQYF.

The chain employs TRBV30 and TRBJ1-4, with D hard to call. The CDR3 runs 16 residues. CDR1 is GTSNPN and CDR2 is SVGIG in the germline V gene (reference sequence). Trimming stripped 3 bases from V and 0 bases from J, with 14 bases between. The CDR3 here is CAWSPGDRATNEKLFF. The CDR3 DNA sequence: TGTGCCTGGAGCCCCGGCGACCGGGCAACTAATGAAAAACTGTTTTTT.

V usage is TRBV28 and J usage is TRBJ2-7; the match to TRBD2 covers 11 bases. V was pared by 4 bases and J by 7 bases, with 6 bases of the junction left unmatched. Germline V gene data show CDR1 as MDHEN and CDR2 as SYDVKM. The CDR3 is made up of 14 amino acids. The CDR3 here is CASSYSGRGGEQYF. Here the CDR3 DNA reads TGTGCCAGCAGTTATAGCGGGAGGGGGGGGGAGCAGTACTTC. Variable domain in full (rest from reference TRBV28 and TRBJ2-7): DVKVTQSSRYLVKRTGEKVFLECVQDMDHENMFWYRQDPGLGLRLIYFSYDVKMKEKGDIPEGYSVSREKKERFSLILESASTNQTSMYLCASSYSGRGGEQYFGPGTRLTVT.

The chain links TRBV5-4 to TRBJ1-2, with D perhaps matching TRBD1 (5 bases). There are 15 residues in the CDR3. With 3 bases removed from V and 2 bases from J, the gap between germline ends came to 14 bases. CDR1 is SGHNT, CDR2 YYREEE, per germline (reference sequence). CDR3 protein: CASSSVSQGNYGYTF. Here the CDR3 DNA reads TGTGCCAGCAGCTCTGTCTCGCAGGGCAACTATGGCTACACCTTC.

The rearrangement links TRBV28 to TRBJ2-5, with 16 bases fitting TRBD2. With 5 bases clipped from V and 2 bases from J, the junction kept 5 bases outside the gene matches. CDR1 is MDHEN and CDR2 is SYDVKM in the germline V gene. The CDR3 is 17 amino acids. CDR3 loop: CASSTGTSGRAQETQYF. The CDR3 nucleotides read TGTGCCAGCAGTACCGGGACTAGCGGGAGGGCACAAGAGACCCAGTACTTC.

This clone was counted a few times. The chain employs TRBV7-3 and TRBJ2-7; 9 bases line up with TRBD2. The CDR3 spans 16 residues. The germline V gene has CDR1 SGHTA and CDR2 FQGTGA. The V and J ends lost 5 bases and 0 bases, in that order; junction bases with no gene match: 8. The CDR3 nucleotides are TGTGCCAGCAGCCCAGGACTAGCGTCAAGCTCCTACGAGCAGTACTTC. Translation gives CASSPGLASSSYEQYF. Using reference TRBV7-3 and TRBJ2-7 for the parts outside the CDR3, the full variable domain is GAGVSQTPSNKVTEKGKYVELRCDPISGHTALYWYRQSLGQGPEFLIYFQGTGAADDSGLPNDRFFAVRPEGSVSTLKIQRTERGDSAVYLCASSPGLASSSYEQYFGPGTRLTVT.

The chain is built from TRBV7-6 and TRBJ2-5; 7 nucleotides agree with TRBD1. CDR1 SGHVS and CDR2 FNYEAQ come from the germline V gene. This CDR3 region has 15 residues. The J segment lost 5 bases and the V segment lost 5 bases, leaving 11 bases of the junction unmatched. As DNA, the CDR3 is TGTGCCAGCAGCCCTCGGTTACAGGGGTTCGAGACCCAGTACTTC. Its protein product is CASSPRLQGFETQYF. The variable domain in full, completed from reference TRBV7-6 and TRBJ2-5, reads GAGVSQSPRYKVTKRGQDVALRCDPISGHVSLYWYRQALGQGPEFLTYFNYEAQQDKSGLPNDRFSAERPEGSISTLTIQRTEQRDSAMYRCASSPRLQGFETQYFGPGTRLLVL.

V gene TRBV7-2 combines with J gene TRBJ2-7, with D tentatively TRBD2 (6 bases). From germline, CDR1 is SGHTA and CDR2 FQGNSA. Deletions cut 0 bases from V and 1 base from J, with 16 bases between. This CDR3 has 17 residues. In nucleotides, the CDR3 is TGTGCCAGCAGCTTAGCGGGCCAGGGTAGCGGTTCCTACGAGCAGTACTTC. This gives the protein CASSLAGQGSGSYEQYF.

The V call is TRBV6-5, the J call TRBJ2-1; no reliable D call. Germline V lookup: CDR1 MNHEY, CDR2 SVGAGI. The CDR3 has 12 amino acids. V gave up 5 bases and J gave up 9 bases, with 11 bases separating them. The CDR3 here is CASSPIGGEQFF. The DNA for the CDR3 is TGTGCCAGCAGTCCGATAGGCGGTGAGCAGTTCTTC.